The 18 T cell receptor beta chains below all came from one sample that was sequenced in a study of blood T cell repertoires in COVID-19. The data were produced by immunoSEQ multiplex PCR, yet TCRdb's version contains in-frame clones alone and is incomplete. The sample lists 250,000 to 350,000 clones; roughly 87% were seen once. The sequencing input was peripheral blood. All receptors come from a woman between 45 and 65 years old who had recovered from COVID-19.

This chain joins TRBV27 and TRBJ2-5; D unresolved. The germline CDR1 and CDR2 sequences are MNHEY and SMNVEV (reference sequence). Trimming pared 3 bases from V and 5 bases from J, leaving 10 bases between. The CDR3 sequence is 13 residues long. The DNA for the CDR3 is TGTGCCAGCAGTTTCGGCGGAGAGGAGACCCAGTACTTC. Translating gives CASSFGGEETQYF.

This clone turned up a few times. The rearrangement joins TRBV6-1 to TRBJ1-6, with D possibly being TRBD1 (6 bases). CDR3 length: 13 residues. Germline lookup yields CDR1 MNHNS and CDR2 SASEGT. With 3 bases removed from V and 10 bases from J, the gap between germline ends came to 10 bases. CDR3 region: CASSDTGYSPLHF. The CDR3 bases are TGTGCCAGCAGTGATACAGGGTACTCACCCCTCCACTTT.

This chain joins TRBV5-6 and TRBJ1-2; D possibly corresponds to TRBD1 (5 bases). Germline V gene sequence: CDR1 SGHDT, CDR2 YYEEEE. The CDR3 has 15 amino acids. The V and J ends lost 2 bases and 1 base respectively, with 12 bases between them. In DNA form, the CDR3 reads TGTGCCAGCAGCTTTGCGGGGCGGATTAACTATGGCTACACCTTC. This sequence encodes CASSFAGRINYGYTF.

The chain uses TRBV5-6 and TRBJ2-3, with 9 bases fitting TRBD1. The CDR3 runs 15 residues. J lost 2 bases, V lost 2 bases, and 3 bases had no gene match. Germline V gene sequence: CDR1 SGHDT, CDR2 YYEEEE. The CDR3 loop is CASSFWDRDTDTQYF. The DNA for the CDR3 is TGTGCCAGCAGCTTCTGGGACAGGGACACAGATACGCAGTATTTT. The whole variable domain, filled in from reference TRBV5-6 and TRBJ2-3, reads DAGVTQSPTHLIKTRGQQVTLRCSPKSGHDTVSWYQQALGQGPQFIFQYYEEEERQRGNFPDRFSGHQFPNYSSELNVNALLLGDSALYLCASSFWDRDTDTQYFGPGTRLTVL.

A few counts support this clone. CDR3 amino acids: CASSSGSRANTEAFF. CDR3 DNA: TGTGCCAGCAGTTCCGGGAGCAGGGCGAACACTGAAGCTTTCTTT. The V and J genes are TRBV6-5 and TRBJ1-1; TRBD1 is a possible D gene (5 bases). With 4 bases removed from V and 1 base from J, the gap between germline ends came to 13 bases. CDR1 and CDR2 (germline): MNHEY, SVGAGI. This CDR3 comprises 15 residues.

J is TRBJ2-1 and V is TRBV29-1; 10 nucleotides align to TRBD2. The germline V gene has CDR1 SQVTM and CDR2 ANQGSEA. Trimming took 5 bases from V and 8 from J; bases not matched to a gene: 6. CDR3 length: 13 residues. DNA of the CDR3: TGCAGCGTTCGTGGTAGCGGGAGGTATGAGCAGTTCTTC. The encoded protein is CSVRGSGRYEQFF.

This clone was found a few times. The rearrangement uses TRBV12-3 or TRBV12-4 and TRBJ1-5; D gene ambiguous. V lost 6 bases, J lost 2 bases, and 8 bases lay in between. This CDR3 spans 13 amino acids. The CDR3 DNA reads as TGTGCCAGCAGCCCCTCAGGCAATCAGCCCCAGCATTTT. Translated, it gives CASSPSGNQPQHF.

This chain joins TRBV7-9 and TRBJ2-7; D unclear. This CDR3 spans 14 amino acids. Deletions cut 2 bases from V and 4 bases from J, with 12 bases between. The germline gives CDR1 SEHNR, CDR2 FQNEAQ (reference sequence). The CDR3 reads CASSLPGSSYEQYF. Here the CDR3 DNA reads TGTGCCAGCAGCTTACCCGGGTCCTCATACGAGCAGTACTTC.

V and J are TRBV4-2 and TRBJ1-5; TRBD1 matches at 9 bases. The CDR3 length is 16 residues. The germline V gene has CDR1 LGHNA and CDR2 YNFKEQ. V lost 1 base, J lost 8 bases, and 9 bases stayed unmatched. The DNA of the CDR3 is TGTGCCAGCAGCCAAGCGACGGACAGGGGATTTGAGCCCCAGCATTTT. Translation gives CASSQATDRGFEPQHF.

The chain links TRBV9 to TRBJ1-2; D might be TRBD1 (5 bases). The CDR3 spans 15 residues. With 0 bases removed from V and 1 base from J, the gap between germline ends came to 10 bases. The V gene's germline CDR1 is SGDLS and CDR2 YYNGEE. The CDR3 here is CASSVVTGDNYGYTF. For the CDR3, the DNA is TGTGCCAGCAGCGTAGTCACAGGAGATAACTATGGCTACACCTTC. Complete variable domain (other parts from reference TRBV9 and TRBJ1-2): DSGVTQTPKHLITATGQRVTLRCSPRSGDLSVYWYQQSLDQGLQFLIQYYNGEERAKGNILERFSAQQFPDLHSELNLSSLELGDSALYFCASSVVTGDNYGYTFGSGTRLTVV.

The chain carries TRBV7-4 and TRBJ1-1; D is uncertain. V dropped 3 bases and J dropped 1 base, with 12 bases sitting between them. The CDR3 contains 15 residues. Per the germline V gene, CDR1 is SGHVT and CDR2 is SQSDAQ. CDR3 residues: CASSLREAPNTEAFF. DNA of the CDR3: TGTGCCAGCAGCTTGAGGGAGGCCCCGAACACTGAAGCTTTCTTT.

This clone was recorded a few times. The rearrangement links TRBV30 to TRBJ1-2; 12 bases agree with TRBD1. Germline values: CDR1 GTSNPN, CDR2 SVGIG (reference sequence). The CDR3 loop spans 17 amino acids. V shed 2 bases and J 4 bases; nucleotides not matched to a gene: 11. CDR3 in amino acids: CAWSTPGTGGRGYGYTF. The CDR3 region has the DNA TGTGCCTGGAGTACCCCCGGGACAGGGGGCAGGGGCTATGGCTACACCTTC.

The CDR3 reads CASSMGQRAGNTIYF. CDR3 in DNA: TGTGCCAGTAGTATGGGACAGAGGGCTGGAAACACCATATATTTT. The V and J genes are TRBV19 and TRBJ1-3, with 7 bases identical to TRBD1. Germline loops: CDR1 LNHDA, CDR2 SQIVND (reference sequence). V was clipped by 3 bases and J by 2 bases; unmatched bases: 4. The CDR3 sequence is 15 residues long.

The rearrangement joins TRBV28 to TRBJ1-1; D unresolved. This CDR3 contains 11 residues. From germline, CDR1 is MDHEN and CDR2 SYDVKM. Trimming stripped 10 bases from V and 4 bases from J, with 10 bases between. The CDR3 DNA reads TGTGCCATAGGTTGGAGCACTGAAGCTTTCTTT. Amino acid sequence: CAIGWSTEAFF.

This clone has a handful of counts. The rearrangement uses TRBV5-5 and TRBJ1-6, with TRBD1 matching 9 bases. In germline, CDR1 is SGHKS, CDR2 YYEKEE (reference sequence). The junction had 8 bases not matched to a gene; V was cut back by 4 bases and J by 6 bases. This CDR3 region has 16 residues. This CDR3 reads CASSRLGQGSNSPLHF. Written as DNA, the CDR3 is TGTGCCAGCAGCCGCTTGGGACAGGGAAGTAATTCACCCCTCCACTTT.

The chain recombines TRBV29-1 with TRBJ2-7; weak D call: TRBD1 (6 bases). V was cut by 4 bases and J by 3 bases, with 10 bases left in between. This CDR3 region has 12 residues. The germline V gene encodes CDR1 SQVTM and CDR2 ANQGSEA. CDR3: CSVVWGLYEQYF. The CDR3 DNA reads as TGCAGCGTTGTTTGGGGGCTCTACGAGCAGTACTTC.

The table lists this clone with a count of one. The genes are TRBV5-1 and TRBJ2-2, with D perhaps TRBD1 (5 bases). Deletions cut 5 bases from V and 5 bases from J, with 10 bases between. This CDR3 comprises 13 residues. CDR1 and CDR2 from the germline V gene are SGHRS and YFSETQ. CDR3 loop: CASSSTVTGELFF. The CDR3 coding sequence is TGCGCCAGCAGTTCGACAGTAACCGGGGAGCTGTTTTTT.

This clone occurred a few times. This chain uses TRBV28 with TRBJ1-2, with TRBD1 matching over 8 bases. This CDR3 has 15 residues. Trimming cost V 2 bases and J 8 bases; bases outside gene matches: 10. The germline gives CDR1 MDHEN, CDR2 SYDVKM. The CDR3 is CASSLPPPGQGGYTF. CDR3 DNA sequence: TGTGCCAGCAGTTTACCCCCACCCGGACAGGGCGGCTACACCTTC.